This TCR beta chain was captured by sequencing in a study of CD8 T cells in ankylosing spondylitis. Study findings and constraints: A TCR beta motif of eight highly homologous variants appeared characteristic of ankylosing spondylitis blood. A number of the motif variants had already been described in reactive arthritis synovial fluid and blood. In peripheral blood, disease-linked CD8+ clones occurred at relatively low frequencies.

With molecular barcodes, quantitative 5'-RACE was used to make the TCR beta libraries. TCRdb called the 5' RACE reads again in MiXCR, with one record for every CDR3 protein. The sample lists 800,000 to 900,000 distinct CDR3 sequences; about 10% were seen once. Germline-derived CDR1 and CDR2 are SGHAT and FQNNGV. V dropped 4 bases and J dropped 3 bases, with 15 bases sitting between them. There are 15 residues in the CDR3. At least ten counts were recorded for this clonotype. Its specificity is unknown. The sample comprised blood, either unsorted or a sorted T cell fraction (not recorded which). The clonotype was recovered from a male donor with ankylosing spondylitis. The V gene is TRBV11-2, the J gene TRBJ1-2, with TRBD1 as a possible D gene (5 bases). Written as DNA, the CDR3 is TGTGCCAGCAGCTCTTACTGGGGGGGAGACTATGGCTACACCTTC. It yields the protein CASSSYWGGDYGYTF.